A single sample gave rise to the 4 T cell receptor beta chains below, sequenced in a study of response to subunit inactivated influenza vaccine. One entry per CDR3 protein results from TCRdb running MiXCR on the RT-PCR reads. Of 450,000 to 600,000 distinct CDR3 sequences in the sample, about 15% were seen once. The sample consisted of CD4+ T cells sorted from PBMCs, taken less than 25 months after vaccination. These receptor sequences come from a man aged 45 to 75 who received an inactivated influenza vaccine.

Many counts were recorded for this clonotype. V usage is TRBV4-2 and J usage is TRBJ1-2; 10 bases align to TRBD1. This CDR3 region has 16 residues. CDR1 is LGHNA, CDR2 YNFKEQ, per germline. V shed 0 bases and J 4 bases; nucleotides not matched to a gene: 5. The CDR3 loop is CASSQDGTGASYGYTF. The CDR3 bases are TGTGCCAGCAGCCAAGATGGGACAGGGGCGAGCTATGGCTACACCTTC.

The chain is built from TRBV5-1 and TRBJ2-5; TRBD1 matches 9 bases. Losses at the gene ends were 3 bases for V and 5 bases for J; bases not matched to a gene: 11. The CDR3 spans 16 residues. Germline CDR1 SGHRS, CDR2 YFSETQ. This CDR3 reads CASSYRPGQGRETQYF. CDR3 nucleotides: TGCGCCAGCAGCTACCGACCGGGACAGGGAAGGGAGACCCAGTACTTC.

This clonotype was detected only a few times. This rearrangement joins TRBV12-3 or TRBV12-4 to TRBJ2-7; D not certain. The CDR3 contains 13 residues. The germline V and J ends were trimmed by 3 bases and 0 bases, with 6 bases remaining between them. The CDR3 spells CASSFHSSYEQYF. CDR3 in DNA: TGTGCCAGCAGTTTTCACAGCTCCTACGAGCAGTACTTC.

The rearrangement joins TRBV6-1 to TRBJ2-3; the match to TRBD2 covers 11 bases. CDR1 is MNHNS and CDR2 is SASEGT in the germline V gene. The V segment lost 6 bases and the J segment 2 bases; nucleotides outside the gene matches: 7. The CDR3 runs to 16 residues. CDR3 protein: CASSRGLAAYTDTQYF. As DNA, the CDR3 is TGTGCCAGCAGCCGGGGACTAGCGGCTTACACAGATACGCAGTATTTT.